This T cell receptor (beta chain) is drawn from a study of tumor-infiltrating lymphocytes in primary liver carcinoma. As for this clonotype: What it recognizes is unknown.

Both blood RNA, taken from unsorted whole blood, and germline DNA were extracted. The CDR3 covers 15 residues. Germline CDR1 and CDR2: SEHNR and FQNEAQ (reference sequence). Trimming stripped 1 base from V and 7 bases from J, with 13 bases between. Points from the study as a whole: Significantly greater top-250-clone fractions characterized tumors relative to blood (p = 0.039). Relative to tumor region pairs, the tumor-adjacent and tumor-blood pairs showed overlap that was lower.

The authors made TCR beta cDNA from around 500 ng total RNA with a constant-region primer. Modified slightly, ARM-PCR produced TCR beta libraries over three nested multiplex PCR rounds. Both of the initial two PCR rounds ran for nine to ten cycles and employed TRBV1-TRBV30 forward primers alongside a C-beta reverse primer. Each CDR3 protein gets one entry after TCRdb re-called the multiplex PCR reads with MiXCR. Found here are about 320,000 distinct CDR3 sequences, approximately 60% of them singletons; the top ten hold about 8.4%. This sequence was found in a man aged 35-49 years with primary liver carcinoma and hepatitis B virus infection. The sequenced sample was peripheral blood. The rearrangement joins TRBV7-9 to TRBJ1-4; perhaps TRBD1 as D (6 bases). CDR3 loop: CASSLGTAGGEKLFF. CDR3 nucleotides: TGTGCCAGCAGCTTAGGGACAGCAGGAGGTGAAAAACTGTTTTTT.